One and the same sample provided the 23 T cell receptor beta chains below, sequenced in a study of cytomegalovirus exposure and HLA in healthy donors. Method: immunoSEQ multiplex PCR; TCRdb's copy keeps in-frame clones and lacks some. The sample holds 150,000 to 200,000 clones, more than 75% seen once. The sample taken for sequencing was PBMCs. The receptors were sampled from a man younger than 35 in good health and CMV-seronegative.

V usage is TRBV7-6 and J usage is TRBJ1-5, with 10 bases that match TRBD1. Losses at the gene ends were 3 bases for V and 6 bases for J; bases not matched to a gene: 5. CDR1 is SGHVS and CDR2 is FNYEAQ in the germline V gene. The CDR3 is 15 amino acids. The CDR3 spells CASSLGTGEAQPQHF. CDR3 nucleotide sequence: TGTGCCAGCAGCTTGGGGACAGGGGAAGCTCAGCCCCAGCATTTT.

V and J are TRBV5-1 and TRBJ2-7; 8 nucleotides match TRBD1. The germline V gene encodes CDR1 SGHRS and CDR2 YFSETQ. The V segment lost 0 bases and the J segment 0 bases; nucleotides outside the gene matches: 8. This CDR3 has 17 residues. In DNA form, the CDR3 reads TGCGCCAGCAGCTTGGGCACCGGGACAGGTTACTCCTACGAGCAGTACTTC. This translates into CASSLGTGTGYSYEQYF.

The chain employs TRBV2 and TRBJ2-7; 7 bases align to TRBD1. This CDR3 has 14 residues. Germline-derived CDR1 and CDR2 are SNHLY and FYNNEI. Trimming removed 5 bases from V and 2 bases from J; junction bases left unmatched: 6. The CDR3 nucleotides are TGTGCCAGCAGTCCGGGACAGAGCACCTACGAGCAGTACGTC. It is translated as CASSPGQSTYEQYV.

The genes are TRBV5-1 and TRBJ2-3, with D possibly matching TRBD2 (5 bases). The CDR3 runs to 11 residues. V was shortened by 7 bases and J by 5 bases, with 8 bases between the two germline ends. Looked up from germline, CDR1 is SGHRS and CDR2 is YFSETQ. The CDR3 reads CASAREDTQYF. The CDR3 nucleotides read TGCGCCAGCGCCCGGGAAGATACGCAGTATTTT. The whole variable domain, remainder taken from reference TRBV5-1 and TRBJ2-3, is KAGVTQTPRYLIKTRGQQVTLSCSPISGHRSVSWYQQTPGQGLQFLFEYFSETQRNKGNFPGRFSGRQFSNSRSEMNVSTLELGDSALYLCASAREDTQYFGPGTRLTVL.

The rearrangement links TRBV30 to TRBJ2-5; D gene uncertain. V lost 7 bases to trimming and J lost 1 base, with 10 bases between them. The CDR3 runs to 12 residues. The V gene's germline CDR1 is GTSNPN and CDR2 SVGIG (reference sequence). This CDR3 is CASTVFQETQYF. CDR3 nucleotides: TGTGCCTCTACAGTATTCCAAGAGACCCAGTACTTC. The full variable domain, rest sourced from reference TRBV30 and TRBJ2-5, is SQTIHQWPATLVQPVGSPLSLECTVEGTSNPNLYWYRQAAGRGLQLLFYSVGIGQISSEVPQNLSASRPQDRQFILSSKKLLLSDSGFYLCASTVFQETQYFGPGTRLLVL.

V and J are TRBV7-2 and TRBJ1-3; D not resolved. V dropped 5 bases and J dropped 3 bases, with 5 bases sitting between them. This CDR3 is 12 amino acids long. Germline CDR1 reads SGHTA; CDR2 reads FQGNSA. The CDR3 is CASSVGGNTIYF. DNA for the CDR3: TGTGCCAGCAGCGTCGGTGGAAACACCATATATTTT. The full variable domain, in which reference TRBV7-2 and TRBJ1-3 provide the parts outside the CDR3, is GAGVSQSPSNKVTEKGKDVELRCDPISGHTALYWYRQSLGQGLEFLIYFQGNSAPDKSGLPSDRFSAERTGGSVSTLTIQRTQQEDSAVYLCASSVGGNTIYFGEGSWLTVV.

For the CDR3, the DNA is TGTGCCAGCAGCTCCACAGGGGGCGCACGTGAAAAACTGTTTTTT. Translation gives CASSSTGGAREKLFF. This chain joins TRBV7-9 and TRBJ1-4; TRBD1 aligns across 9 bases. The germline CDR1 and CDR2 sequences are SEHNR and FQNEAQ (reference sequence). Trimming at V came to 4 bases and at J to 7 bases, leaving 7 bases not matched to a gene. This CDR3 has 15 residues.

The chain joins TRBV4-1 to TRBJ2-1, with 9 bases matching TRBD2. There are 15 residues in the CDR3. V trimming: 3 bases; J trimming: 8 bases; junction bases outside the gene matches: 8. Germline-derived CDR1 and CDR2 are MGHRA and YSYEKL. The CDR3 DNA is TGCGCCAGCAGCCACTTAGCGGGAGCCGACGATGAGCAGTTCTTC. It translates to CASSHLAGADDEQFF.

The rearrangement joins TRBV27 to TRBJ2-2, with TRBD2 identical over 11 bases. The CDR3 contains 16 residues. Losses at the gene ends were 6 bases for V and 6 bases for J; bases not matched to a gene: 9. Germline CDR1 MNHEY, CDR2 SMNVEV (reference sequence). The CDR3 loop reads CASSIVAGGPSGELFF. In nucleotides, the CDR3 is TGTGCCAGCAGCATCGTAGCGGGAGGGCCTTCCGGGGAGCTGTTTTTT.

The chain employs TRBV19 and TRBJ1-2, with TRBD1 as a possible D gene (5 bases). This CDR3 has 16 amino acids. Trimming stripped 1 base from V and 4 bases from J, with 16 bases between. Germline CDR1 reads LNHDA; CDR2 reads SQIVND (reference sequence). DNA of the CDR3: TGTGCCAGTAGTATAGCACTCACAGGTTACGGCTATGGCTACACCTTC. It yields the protein CASSIALTGYGYGYTF.

The genes are TRBV19 and TRBJ2-3; no clear D. CDR3 size: 12 residues. Trimming shortened V by 4 bases and J by 4 bases, and 6 bases separated the two germline ends. In germline, CDR1 is LNHDA, CDR2 SQIVND (reference sequence). This CDR3 is CASSTPADTQYF. The CDR3 nucleotides read TGTGCCAGTAGTACCCCGGCAGATACGCAGTATTTT.

The chain combines TRBV25-1 with TRBJ1-6, with D tentatively TRBD1 (5 bases). V lost 4 bases and J 7 bases, leaving 14 bases between the germline ends. Germline CDR1 reads MGHDK; CDR2 reads SYGVNS. The CDR3 runs 15 residues. The DNA for the CDR3 is TGTGCCAGCAGTGGAGTGGGGGGTATGAATTCACCCCTCCACTTT. Protein product: CASSGVGGMNSPLHF.

The chain uses TRBV27 and TRBJ1-1; no clear D. The CDR3 is made up of 11 amino acids. Trimming shortened V by 3 bases and J by 8 bases, and 7 bases separated the two germline ends. CDR1 is MNHEY and CDR2 is SMNVEV in the germline V gene (reference sequence). The CDR3 spells CASSFGREAFF. Written as DNA, the CDR3 is TGTGCCAGCAGTTTTGGCAGGGAAGCTTTCTTT.

The V call is TRBV7-9, the J call TRBJ1-1; D not certain. V was cut by 1 base and J by 6 bases, with 15 bases left in between. Germline CDR1 is SEHNR and CDR2 is FQNEAQ (reference sequence). The CDR3 extends over 15 amino acids. This chain's CDR3 is CASSLEGGGDSEAFF. The CDR3, as DNA: TGTGCCAGCAGCTTAGAAGGTGGCGGTGACTCTGAAGCTTTCTTT.

The chain recombines TRBV5-1 with TRBJ1-1; 8 bases line up with TRBD1. This CDR3 region has 15 residues. J gave up 3 bases and V 3 bases, and 7 bases lay outside the gene matches. Germline-derived CDR1 and CDR2 are SGHRS and YFSETQ. The CDR3 here is CASSSPDRGYTEAFF. Written as DNA, the CDR3 is TGCGCCAGCAGCTCCCCTGACAGGGGCTACACTGAAGCTTTCTTT.

This chain uses TRBV10-2 with TRBJ2-3, with TRBD1 identical over 8 bases. From germline, CDR1 is WSHSY and CDR2 SAAADI. The J segment lost 6 bases and the V segment lost 6 bases, leaving 5 bases of the junction unmatched. This CDR3 comprises 13 residues. The CDR3 DNA reads as TGCGCCAGCAGCGCGCAGGGGGCGGATACGCAGTATTTT. This gives the protein CASSAQGADTQYF.

J is TRBJ1-2 and V is TRBV6-5; 8 bases map to TRBD1. The CDR3 contains 15 residues. Germline V gives CDR1 MNHEY, CDR2 SVGAGI. The junction had 6 bases not matched to a gene; V was cut back by 0 bases and J by 6 bases. The CDR3 sequence is CASSYSTGVANGYTF. CDR3 nucleotide sequence: TGTGCCAGCAGTTACTCGACAGGGGTAGCGAATGGCTACACCTTC.

V usage is TRBV27 and J usage is TRBJ1-2; D is unresolved. The CDR3 runs to 15 residues. Germline lookup yields CDR1 MNHEY and CDR2 SMNVEV (reference sequence). V was trimmed by 4 bases and J by 4 bases, leaving 16 bases between them. This CDR3 is CASSSVALDFYGYTF. CDR3 bases: TGTGCCAGCAGTTCTGTTGCCCTAGACTTCTATGGCTACACCTTC.

The rearrangement joins TRBV5-1 to TRBJ2-1; D may be TRBD1 (5 bases). Between the trimmed V and J ends, which lost 0 bases and 4 bases, there was a span of 11 bases. There are 15 residues in the CDR3. CDR1 is SGHRS and CDR2 is YFSETQ in the germline V gene. The CDR3 protein is CASSLGQLSYNEQFF. The DNA of the CDR3 is TGCGCCAGCAGCTTGGGACAGCTCTCTTACAATGAGCAGTTCTTC.

The V call is TRBV7-9, the J call TRBJ1-3; possible D gene TRBD1, 6 bases. V was cut by 6 bases and J by 5 bases, with 11 bases left in between. CDR1 and CDR2 from the germline V gene are SEHNR and FQNEAQ (reference sequence). The CDR3 consists of 13 residues. CDR3 protein: CASSPGARNTIYF. For the CDR3, the DNA is TGTGCCAGCAGTCCAGGGGCTCGAAACACCATATATTTT.

The gene calls are TRBV5-1 and TRBJ2-7, with 8 bases lining up with TRBD2. The germline gives CDR1 SGHRS, CDR2 YFSETQ. The CDR3 contains 13 residues. V shed 4 bases and J 6 bases; nucleotides not matched to a gene: 6. The CDR3 bases are TGCGCCAGCAGCAATAGCGGGACGGGCGAGCAGTACTTC. Its translation is CASSNSGTGEQYF. The full variable domain, with the rest looked up from reference TRBV5-1 and TRBJ2-7, is KAGVTQTPRYLIKTRGQQVTLSCSPISGHRSVSWYQQTPGQGLQFLFEYFSETQRNKGNFPGRFSGRQFSNSRSEMNVSTLELGDSALYLCASSNSGTGEQYFGPGTRLTVT.

CDR3 DNA sequence: TGTGCCAGCAGCTCGACAGGGGCTTGGAATGAGCAGTTCTTC. Its translation: CASSSTGAWNEQFF. This chain uses TRBV7-9 with TRBJ2-1; TRBD1 matches at 8 bases. Per the germline V gene, CDR1 is SEHNR and CDR2 is FQNEAQ (reference sequence). CDR3 size: 14 residues. J lost 7 bases, V lost 4 bases, and 6 bases had no gene match.

The chain uses TRBV11-2 and TRBJ2-5, with D possibly matching TRBD1 (6 bases). The V end lost 1 base, the J end lost 2 bases, and 17 bases lay between the germline ends. Per germline, CDR1 SGHAT and CDR2 FQNNGV. The CDR3 runs to 17 residues. CDR3 sequence reads: CASSLGRLGQPQETQYF. DNA of the CDR3: TGTGCCAGCAGCTTAGGTCGGCTCGGACAGCCACAAGAGACCCAGTACTTC.